This T cell receptor beta chain was obtained from a study of monozygotic twins with inflammatory bowel disease. The CDR3 totals 14 residues. Blood was collected, more than 2 ml per donor. No T cells were sorted before total RNA was taken from whole blood. Whole-study results and caveats: Immunosuppressive treatments were not uniform, and this may have added variability to patient repertoires.

Details on this clonotype: Its antigen is not known.

One entry per CDR3 protein, without DNA, is what TCRdb gives after re-calling the 5' RACE reads. The listing contains about 380,000 distinct CDR3 sequences. The chain uses TRBV12-3 or TRBV12-4 and TRBJ1-1; checking the TCRdb D call of TRBD1 is not possible without DNA. This sequence was found in a human donor with ulcerative colitis or Crohn's disease, or a healthy co-twin of an affected twin (not recorded which). The specimen sequenced was blood. Here the CDR3 reads CATRLQGGNTEAFF.